The text below deals with one TCR beta chain. Its antigen is unknown. The authors ran a second PCR of about 6 to 11 cycles using a sample-barcoded 5' primer and a J-beta primer mix. TCRdb independently ran MiXCR on the 5' RACE reads; one entry per CDR3 protein. Of some 290,000 distinct CDR3 sequences listed, around 27% are singletons. V lost 6 bases, J lost 2 bases, and 16 bases lay in between. The CDR3 has 16 residues. Germline assignment: CDR1 SNHLY and CDR2 FYNNEI. This specimen comes from a study of blood T cells in healthy people across ages. General study findings and limits: The study found TCR beta diversity correlated strongly with naive T cell percentage. Diversity of TCR beta per million T cells declined in a roughly linear way with age.

The study recruited healthy Caucasian donors from Russia who were aged about 6 to 90. The gene calls are TRBV2 and TRBJ1-4; possible D gene TRBD1, 6 bases. The TCR was taken from a woman in her seventies in good health. Sequences were obtained from blood. The CDR3 spells CASREQGRSTNEKLFF. The CDR3 DNA follows: TGTGCCAGCAGGGAGCAGGGGCGCAGCACTAATGAAAAACTGTTTTTT.